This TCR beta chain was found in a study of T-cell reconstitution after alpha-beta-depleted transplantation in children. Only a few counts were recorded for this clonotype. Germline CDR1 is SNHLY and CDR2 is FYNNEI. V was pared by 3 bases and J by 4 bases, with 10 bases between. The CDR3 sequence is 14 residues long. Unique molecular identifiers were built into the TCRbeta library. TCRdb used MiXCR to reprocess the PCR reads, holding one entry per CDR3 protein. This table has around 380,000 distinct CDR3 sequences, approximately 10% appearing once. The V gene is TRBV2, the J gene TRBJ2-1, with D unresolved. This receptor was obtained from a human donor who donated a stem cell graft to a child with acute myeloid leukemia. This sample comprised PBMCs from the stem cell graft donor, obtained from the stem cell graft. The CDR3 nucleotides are TGTGCCAGCAGTGATAGGCACGAGTACAATGAGCAGTTCTTC. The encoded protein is CASSDRHEYNEQFF.